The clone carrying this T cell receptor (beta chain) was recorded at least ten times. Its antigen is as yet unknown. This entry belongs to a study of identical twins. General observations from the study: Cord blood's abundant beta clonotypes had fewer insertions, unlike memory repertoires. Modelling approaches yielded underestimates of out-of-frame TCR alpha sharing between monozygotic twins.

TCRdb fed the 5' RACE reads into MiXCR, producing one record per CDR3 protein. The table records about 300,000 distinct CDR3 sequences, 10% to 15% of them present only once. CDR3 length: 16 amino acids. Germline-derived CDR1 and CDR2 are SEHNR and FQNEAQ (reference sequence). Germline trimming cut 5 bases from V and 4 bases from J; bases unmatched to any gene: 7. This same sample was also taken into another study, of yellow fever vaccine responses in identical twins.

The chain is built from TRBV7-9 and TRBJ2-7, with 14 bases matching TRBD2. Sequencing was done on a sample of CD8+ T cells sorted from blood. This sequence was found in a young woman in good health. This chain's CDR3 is CASSQGTSGGIYEQYF. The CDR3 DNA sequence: TGTGCCAGCAGCCAAGGGACTAGCGGGGGAATTTACGAGCAGTACTTC.